The 3 T cell receptor beta chains below come from one sample, sequenced in a study of human T cells and chemical hapten exposure. From the RACE reads, TCRdb called clonotypes with MiXCR, one entry per CDR3 protein. The table has fewer than 400,000 distinct CDR3 sequences, under 9% seen once. Time point defined: patch test 1, 2 weeks after DPC sensitization. Noted treatment: therapeutic diphenylcyclopropenone sensitization with weekly scalp DPC. The sample in question was whole blood, obtained in connection with sensitization to the hapten diphenylcyclopropenone (DPC). These receptor sequences come from a woman aged 18-30 years with alopecia areata. Some clones in this sample may be carry-over from other donors' samples.

This clonotype was counted between two and nine times. The chain carries TRBV5-1 and TRBJ2-1; D could derive from TRBD1 or TRBD2 (5 bases each). This CDR3 spans 16 amino acids. The germline V and J ends were trimmed by 0 bases and 3 bases, with 13 bases remaining between them. Per the germline V gene, CDR1 is SGHRS and CDR2 is YFSETQ. This CDR3 reads CASSLARGRSYNEQFF. For the CDR3, the DNA is TGCGCCAGCAGCTTGGCCCGGGGACGGAGCTACAATGAGCAGTTCTTC.

This clonotype was detected many times. The V call is TRBV20-1, the J call TRBJ2-3; TRBD2 agrees at 9 bases. J gave up 2 bases and V 5 bases, and 8 bases lay outside the gene matches. The CDR3 has 15 amino acids. Germline V gene sequence: CDR1 DFQATT, CDR2 SNEGSKA (reference sequence). CDR3 residues: CSASRGGGATDTQYF. The CDR3 DNA sequence: TGCAGTGCTTCAAGAGGCGGGGGGGCCACAGATACGCAGTATTTT.

This clonotype appeared many times. The V and J genes are TRBV29-1 and TRBJ2-3; no firm D call. CDR1 and CDR2 (germline): SQVTM, ANQGSEA. This CDR3 region has 13 residues. V was trimmed by 8 bases and J by 5 bases, leaving 17 bases between them. CDR3 residues: CSPITLAKDTQYF. The DNA of the CDR3 is TGCAGCCCTATCACGTTGGCCAAAGATACGCAGTATTTT.